This T cell receptor beta chain was sequenced during a study of pediatric ulcerative colitis. Germline loops: CDR1 SGHDT, CDR2 YYEEEE. The CDR3 spans 14 residues. The V and J ends lost 2 bases and 1 base respectively, with 7 bases between them. One to two pinch biopsies were taken from the rectum during colonoscopy. The protocol was immunoSEQ multiplex PCR, while the TCRdb copy is restricted to in-frame clones and leaves out a portion. Here the sample spans some 50,000 clones, 60% to 85% being singletons. Sequenced: gut tissue. The clonotype originates from a girl aged 5-17 years with moderate ulcerative colitis. The chain has TRBV5-6 and TRBJ1-5; no reliable D call. CDR3 sequence: CASSLFRSNQPQHF. CDR3 nucleotides: TGTGCCAGCAGCTTATTTCGGAGCAATCAGCCCCAGCATTTT.